The entry below gives a single TCR beta chain sequence along with its context. These data are taken from a study of cytomegalovirus exposure and HLA in healthy donors. This PCR relied on a set of 60 Vbeta primers and 13 Jbeta primers. Per the authors' pipeline: As a later analysis found, there were 70 million to 90 million unique TCR beta chains, of which roughly 11 million were shared. Libraries were prepared by immunoSEQ multiplex PCR; TCRdb keeps only in-frame clonotypes and omits some of them. For V, J and clone size, that table is used; D and trimming come from the DNA. The sample gives some 180,000 clones, roughly four fifths of which show up once; 1.5% to 2% is in the top ten. CDR3 size: 14 residues. CDR1 and CDR2 (germline): SGHAT, FQNNGV.

The sequence was obtained from a man in his late teens or twenties in good health and CMV-seronegative. The rearrangement joins TRBV11-2 to TRBJ2-5, with 7 positions matching TRBD2. TRBJ2-7 explains the end of the DNA better; the J call may be wrong. Sequencing used PBMCs. The CDR3 spells CASSSMSGTYEQYF. The CDR3 nucleotides read TGTGCCAGCAGCTCTATGAGCGGGACCTACGAGCAGTACTTC.